These T cell receptor beta chains were read from a single sample in a study of T cells in Graves' hyperthyroidism and ophthalmopathy. A single record per CDR3 protein comes from TCRdb applying MiXCR to the multiplex PCR reads. Among some 460,000 distinct CDR3 sequences listed, around 16% were seen once. Source material: blood. Receptors originate from a young woman with Graves' hyperthyroidism. CDR3s include the opening cysteine and the closing phenylalanine or tryptophan. The D gene is left open where the match is weak. Size values are once, few and many counts, or a class for expanded clones, and some rows have none.

abundance | j_gene | d_gene | len | v_gene | CDR3aa | CDR3nt
many | TRBJ2-1 | - | 10 | TRBV7-3 | CASSSYRPFF | TGTGCCAGCAGCTCTTACCGACCGTTCTTC
many | TRBJ2-2 | - | 16 | TRBV6-1 | CASSEIIHRFTGELFF | TGTGCCAGCAGTGAAATAATCCACAGGTTTACCGGGGAGCTGTTTTTT
many | TRBJ2-1 | - | 13 | TRBV12-3/TRBV12-4 | CASRTRTVNEQFF | TGTGCCAGCAGGACCCGGACAGTCAATGAGCAGTTCTTC
many | TRBJ1-5 | - | 14 | TRBV6-2/TRBV6-3 | CASSFRATNQPQHF | TGTGCCAGCAGTTTCAGGGCCACCAATCAGCCCCAGCATTTT
many | TRBJ2-7 | - | 13 | TRBV12-3/TRBV12-4 | CASSKDGRYEQYF | TGTGCCAGCAGTAAGGACGGACGGTACGAGCAGTACTTC
many | TRBJ2-3 | TRBD2 | 13 | TRBV20-1 | CSASAGGTDTQYF | TGCAGTGCTAGTGCGGGGGGGACAGATACGCAGTATTTT
- | TRBJ2-1 | TRBD1 | 15 | TRBV9 | CASSVAGTGYNEQFF | TGTGCCAGCAGCGTAGCTGGGACAGGTTACAATGAGCAGTTCTTC
few | TRBJ1-4 | - | 15 | TRBV5-1 | CASSLGGANDEKLFF | TGCGCCAGCAGCTTGGGGGGGGCGAACGATGAAAAACTGTTTTTT
few | TRBJ2-3 | TRBD2 | 16 | TRBV6-4 | CASSDSTSGGADTQYF | TGTGCCAGCAGTGACTCGACTAGCGGGGGGGCAGATACGCAGTATTTT
- | TRBJ2-2 | - | 18 | TRBV27 | CASSNAPRLSFGGGELFF | TGTGCCAGCAGTAACGCTCCGCGACTAAGTTTCGGGGGCGGGGAGCTGTTTTTT
- | TRBJ2-7 | - | 13 | TRBV19 | CASSIRDSHEQYF | TGTGCCAGTAGTATAAGAGACAGCCACGAGCAGTACTTC
many | TRBJ2-1 | TRBD2 | 15 | TRBV7-2 | CASSLWGLAYNEQFF | TGTGCCAGCAGCCTTTGGGGACTAGCCTACAATGAGCAGTTCTTC
many | TRBJ2-5 | TRBD1 | 15 | TRBV6-1 | CASSPRTGGVETQYF | TGTGCCAGCAGTCCAAGGACAGGGGGCGTGGAGACCCAGTACTTC
- | TRBJ1-1 | - | 15 | TRBV7-2 | CASSFLGTRNTEAFF | TGTGCCAGCAGCTTCTTAGGGACAAGAAACACTGAAGCTTTCTTT
few | TRBJ1-1 | - | 15 | TRBV19 | CASRDWPKESTEAFF | TGTGCCAGTAGGGATTGGCCTAAGGAGAGCACTGAAGCTTTCTTT
few | TRBJ1-1 | - | 14 | TRBV6-2/TRBV6-3 | CASSYFDSGTEASF | TGTGCCAGCAGTTATTTCGACTCGGGAACTGAAGCTTCCTTT